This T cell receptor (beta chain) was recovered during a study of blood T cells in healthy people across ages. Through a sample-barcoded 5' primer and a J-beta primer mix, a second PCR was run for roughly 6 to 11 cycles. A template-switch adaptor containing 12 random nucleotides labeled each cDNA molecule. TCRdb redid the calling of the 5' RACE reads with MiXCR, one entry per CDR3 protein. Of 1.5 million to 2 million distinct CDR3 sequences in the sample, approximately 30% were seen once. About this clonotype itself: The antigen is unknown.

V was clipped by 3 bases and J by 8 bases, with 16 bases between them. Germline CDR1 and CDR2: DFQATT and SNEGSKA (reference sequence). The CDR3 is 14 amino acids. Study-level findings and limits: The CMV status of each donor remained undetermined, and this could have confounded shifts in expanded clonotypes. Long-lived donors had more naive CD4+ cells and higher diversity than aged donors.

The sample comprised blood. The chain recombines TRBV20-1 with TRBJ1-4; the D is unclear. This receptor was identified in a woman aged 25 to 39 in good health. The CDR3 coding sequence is TGCAGTGCTAGTATGGAGGGAGGTTGGGAAAAACTGTTTTTT. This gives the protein CSASMEGGWEKLFF.